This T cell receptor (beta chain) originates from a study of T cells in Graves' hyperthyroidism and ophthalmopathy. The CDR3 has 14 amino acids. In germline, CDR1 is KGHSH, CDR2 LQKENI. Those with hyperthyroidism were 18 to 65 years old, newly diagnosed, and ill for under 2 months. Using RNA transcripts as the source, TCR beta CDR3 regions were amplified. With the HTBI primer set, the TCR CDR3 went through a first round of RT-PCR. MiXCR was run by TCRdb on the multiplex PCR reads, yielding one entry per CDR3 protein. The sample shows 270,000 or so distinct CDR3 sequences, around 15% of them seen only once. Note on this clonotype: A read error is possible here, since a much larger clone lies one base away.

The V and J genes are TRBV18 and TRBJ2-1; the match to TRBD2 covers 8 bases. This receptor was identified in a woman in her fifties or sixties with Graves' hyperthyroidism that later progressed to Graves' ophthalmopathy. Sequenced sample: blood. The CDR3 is CASSPTSGYNEQSF. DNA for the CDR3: TGTGCCAGCTCACCCACTAGCGGCTACAATGAGCAGTCCTTC.